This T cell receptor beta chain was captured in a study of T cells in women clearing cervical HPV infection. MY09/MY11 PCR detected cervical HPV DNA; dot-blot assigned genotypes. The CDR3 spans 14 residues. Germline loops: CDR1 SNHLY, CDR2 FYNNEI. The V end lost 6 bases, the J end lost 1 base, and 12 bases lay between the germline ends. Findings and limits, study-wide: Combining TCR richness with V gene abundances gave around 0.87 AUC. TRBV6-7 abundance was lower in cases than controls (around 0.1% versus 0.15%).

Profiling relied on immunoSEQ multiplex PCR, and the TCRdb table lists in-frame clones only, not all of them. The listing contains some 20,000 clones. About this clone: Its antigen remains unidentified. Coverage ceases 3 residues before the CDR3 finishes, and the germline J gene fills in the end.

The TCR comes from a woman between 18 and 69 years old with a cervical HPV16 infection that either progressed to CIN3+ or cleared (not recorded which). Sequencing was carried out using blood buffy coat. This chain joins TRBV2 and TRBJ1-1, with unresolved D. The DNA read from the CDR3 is TGTGCCAGCAGGCTACCCCCTGGGAACACTGAA. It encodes CASRLPPGNTE. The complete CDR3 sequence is CASRLPPGNTEAFF.